This T cell receptor beta chain was documented in a study of graft-versus-host responses after intestinal transplantation. On this clone itself: Its specificity is unknown.

Profiling relied on immunoSEQ multiplex PCR, and the TCRdb table lists in-frame clones only, not all of them. The table shows 90,000 or so clones, with roughly 85% occurring only once. This sequence was found in a human donor who received an intestinal transplant. The specimen comprised unstimulated CD4+ T cells sorted from spleen or lymph node cells, sampled before intestinal transplant.

CDR3 DNA sequence: TGTGCCTGGAGTCGCGGGGGGGCCCTCGAGCAGTACTTC. Protein product: CAWSRGGALEQYF. The chain uses TRBV30 and TRBJ2-7, with 9 bases lining up with TRBD2. V shed 2 bases and J 6 bases; nucleotides not matched to a gene: 5. The CDR3 covers 13 residues. Germline loops: CDR1 GTSNPN, CDR2 SVGIG (reference sequence).